The following is a TCR beta chain sequence with its context. This specimen comes from a study of blood T cell repertoires in COVID-19. Across the whole study: Sites across the United States, Italy and Spain contributed samples from acute and convalescent COVID-19. PBMCs, B-cell-depleted T cells, or T cells were the source of the cDNA or gDNA that made up the material.

Original processing notes: Amplification with reference gene primers provided the estimates of nucleated cell counts. Using immunoSEQ multiplex PCR, the repertoire was profiled, and TCRdb retains in-frame clones only, with some absent. V, J and clone size reflect that table, while D and trimming were determined from the DNA. Of under 350,000 clones listed, around 89% are singletons. The length of the CDR3 is 15 residues. CDR1 and CDR2 (germline): GTSNPN, SVGIG (reference sequence). V gave up 2 bases and J gave up 2 bases; unmatched junction bases: 8. The TCR originated in a middle-aged man with acute or convalescent COVID-19. The chain has TRBV30 and TRBJ1-2, with 7 positions matching TRBD1. Sequences were obtained from peripheral blood. The CDR3 DNA reads TGTGCCTGGAGTTTTCAGGGGGTCCGAAACTATGGCTACACCTTC. Protein: CAWSFQGVRNYGYTF.